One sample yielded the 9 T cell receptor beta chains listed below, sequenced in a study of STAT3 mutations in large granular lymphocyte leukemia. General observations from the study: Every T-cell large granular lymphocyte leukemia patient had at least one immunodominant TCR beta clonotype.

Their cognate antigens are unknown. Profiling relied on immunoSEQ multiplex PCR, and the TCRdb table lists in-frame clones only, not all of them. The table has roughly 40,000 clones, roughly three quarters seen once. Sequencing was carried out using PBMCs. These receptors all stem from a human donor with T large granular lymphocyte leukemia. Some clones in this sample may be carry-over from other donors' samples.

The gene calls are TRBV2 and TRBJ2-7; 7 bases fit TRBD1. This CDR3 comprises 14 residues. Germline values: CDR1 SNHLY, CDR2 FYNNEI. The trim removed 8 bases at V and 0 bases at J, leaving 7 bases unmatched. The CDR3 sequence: CASCPGTASYEQYF. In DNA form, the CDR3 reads TGTGCCAGCTGCCCGGGGACAGCCTCCTACGAGCAGTACTTC.

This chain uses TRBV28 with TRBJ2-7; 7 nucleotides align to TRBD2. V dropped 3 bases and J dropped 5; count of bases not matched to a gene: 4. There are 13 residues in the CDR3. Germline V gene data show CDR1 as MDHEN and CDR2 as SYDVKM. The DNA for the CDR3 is TGTGCCAGCAGTTTTGGACTAGATGACGAGCAGTACTTC. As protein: CASSFGLDDEQYF.

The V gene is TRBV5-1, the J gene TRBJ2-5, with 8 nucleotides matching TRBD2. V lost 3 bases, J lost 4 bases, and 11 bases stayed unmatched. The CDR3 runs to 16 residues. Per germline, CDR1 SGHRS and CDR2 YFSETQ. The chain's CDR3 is CASSSPTSGGTETQYF. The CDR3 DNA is TGCGCCAGCAGCTCACCAACAAGCGGGGGTACAGAGACCCAGTACTTC.

For the CDR3, the DNA is TGTGCCAGCAGTGAAGGGGGCGCCGTGTACGAGCAGTACTTC. Translated, it gives CASSEGGAVYEQYF. The chain employs TRBV2 and TRBJ2-7; D may be TRBD1 (5 bases). Trimming took 1 base from V and 4 from J, leaving 11 bases between them. The CDR3 has 14 amino acids. CDR1 is SNHLY and CDR2 is FYNNEI in the germline V gene.

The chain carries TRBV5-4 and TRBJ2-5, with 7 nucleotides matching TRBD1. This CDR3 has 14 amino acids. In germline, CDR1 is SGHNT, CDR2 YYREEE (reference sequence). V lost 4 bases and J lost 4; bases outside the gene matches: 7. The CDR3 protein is CASSQTGYPETQYF. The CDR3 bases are TGTGCCAGCAGCCAGACAGGGTATCCAGAGACCCAGTACTTC.

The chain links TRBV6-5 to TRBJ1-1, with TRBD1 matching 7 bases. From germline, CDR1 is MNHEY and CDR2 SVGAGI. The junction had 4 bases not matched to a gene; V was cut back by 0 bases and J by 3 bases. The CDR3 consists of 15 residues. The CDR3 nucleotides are TGTGCCAGCAGTTACTCGAGGACAGGAGACACTGAAGCTTTCTTT. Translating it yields CASSYSRTGDTEAFF.

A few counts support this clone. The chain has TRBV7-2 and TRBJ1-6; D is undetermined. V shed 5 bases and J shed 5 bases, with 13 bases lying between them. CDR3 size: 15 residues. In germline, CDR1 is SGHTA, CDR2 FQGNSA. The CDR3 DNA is TGTGCCAGCAGCCTCGTTCCTGCGGATAATTCACCCCTCCACTTT. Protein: CASSLVPADNSPLHF.

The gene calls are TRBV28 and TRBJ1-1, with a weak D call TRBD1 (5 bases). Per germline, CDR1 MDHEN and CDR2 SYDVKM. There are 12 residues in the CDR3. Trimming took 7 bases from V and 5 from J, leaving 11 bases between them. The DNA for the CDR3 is TGTGCCAGCACCCGCGGGGGTACTGAAGCTTTCTTT. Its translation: CASTRGGTEAFF.

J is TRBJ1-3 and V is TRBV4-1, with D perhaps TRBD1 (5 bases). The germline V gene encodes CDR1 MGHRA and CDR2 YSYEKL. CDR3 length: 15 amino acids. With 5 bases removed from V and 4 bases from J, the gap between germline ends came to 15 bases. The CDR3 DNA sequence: TGCGCCAGCAGCACTAAAAGGGACCCCGGAAACACCATATATTTT. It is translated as CASSTKRDPGNTIYF.